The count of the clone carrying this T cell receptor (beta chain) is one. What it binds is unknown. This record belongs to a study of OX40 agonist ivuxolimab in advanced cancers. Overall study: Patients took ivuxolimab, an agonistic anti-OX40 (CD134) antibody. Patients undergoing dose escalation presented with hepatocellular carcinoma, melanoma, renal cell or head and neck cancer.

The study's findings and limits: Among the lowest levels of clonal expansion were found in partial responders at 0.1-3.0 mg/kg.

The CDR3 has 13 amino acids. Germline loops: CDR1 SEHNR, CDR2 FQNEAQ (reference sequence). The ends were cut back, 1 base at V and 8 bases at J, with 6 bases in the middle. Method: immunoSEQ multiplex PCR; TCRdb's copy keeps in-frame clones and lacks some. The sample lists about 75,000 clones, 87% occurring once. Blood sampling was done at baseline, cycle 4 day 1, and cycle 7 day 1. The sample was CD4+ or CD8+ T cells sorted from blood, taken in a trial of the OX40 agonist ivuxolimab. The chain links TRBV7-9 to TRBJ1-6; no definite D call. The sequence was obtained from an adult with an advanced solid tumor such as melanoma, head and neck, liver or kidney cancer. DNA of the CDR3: TGTGCCAGCAGCTTAGTTGAGGATTCACCCCTCCACTTT. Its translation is CASSLVEDSPLHF.